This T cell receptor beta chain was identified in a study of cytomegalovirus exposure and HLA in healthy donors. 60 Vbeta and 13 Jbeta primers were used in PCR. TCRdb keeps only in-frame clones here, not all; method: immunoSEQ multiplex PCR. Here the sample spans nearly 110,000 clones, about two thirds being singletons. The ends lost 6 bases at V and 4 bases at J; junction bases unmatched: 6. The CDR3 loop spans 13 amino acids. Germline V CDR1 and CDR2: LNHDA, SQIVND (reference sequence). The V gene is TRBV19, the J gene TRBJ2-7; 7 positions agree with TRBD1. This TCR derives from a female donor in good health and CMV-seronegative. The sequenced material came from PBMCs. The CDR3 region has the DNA TGTGCCAGTAGCCCGGGACAGCTATACGAGCAGTACTTC. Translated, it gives CASSPGQLYEQYF.